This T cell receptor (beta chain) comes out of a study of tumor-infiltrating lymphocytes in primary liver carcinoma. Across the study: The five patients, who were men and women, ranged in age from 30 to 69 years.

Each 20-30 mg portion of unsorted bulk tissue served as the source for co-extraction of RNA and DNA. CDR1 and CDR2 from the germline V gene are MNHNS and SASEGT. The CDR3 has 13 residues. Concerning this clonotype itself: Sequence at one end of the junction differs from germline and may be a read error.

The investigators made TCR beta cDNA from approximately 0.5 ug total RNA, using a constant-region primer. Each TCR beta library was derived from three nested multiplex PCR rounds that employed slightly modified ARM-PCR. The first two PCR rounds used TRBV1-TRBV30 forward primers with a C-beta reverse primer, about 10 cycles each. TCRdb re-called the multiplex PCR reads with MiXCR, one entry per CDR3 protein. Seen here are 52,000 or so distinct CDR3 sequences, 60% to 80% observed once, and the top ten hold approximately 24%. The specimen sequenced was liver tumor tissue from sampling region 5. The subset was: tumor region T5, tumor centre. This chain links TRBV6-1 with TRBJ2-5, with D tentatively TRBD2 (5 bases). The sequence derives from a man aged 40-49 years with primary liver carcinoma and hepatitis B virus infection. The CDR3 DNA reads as TGTACCAGCAGCATGGACTTAGGAGAGACCCAGTACTTC. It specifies CTSSMDLGETQYF.